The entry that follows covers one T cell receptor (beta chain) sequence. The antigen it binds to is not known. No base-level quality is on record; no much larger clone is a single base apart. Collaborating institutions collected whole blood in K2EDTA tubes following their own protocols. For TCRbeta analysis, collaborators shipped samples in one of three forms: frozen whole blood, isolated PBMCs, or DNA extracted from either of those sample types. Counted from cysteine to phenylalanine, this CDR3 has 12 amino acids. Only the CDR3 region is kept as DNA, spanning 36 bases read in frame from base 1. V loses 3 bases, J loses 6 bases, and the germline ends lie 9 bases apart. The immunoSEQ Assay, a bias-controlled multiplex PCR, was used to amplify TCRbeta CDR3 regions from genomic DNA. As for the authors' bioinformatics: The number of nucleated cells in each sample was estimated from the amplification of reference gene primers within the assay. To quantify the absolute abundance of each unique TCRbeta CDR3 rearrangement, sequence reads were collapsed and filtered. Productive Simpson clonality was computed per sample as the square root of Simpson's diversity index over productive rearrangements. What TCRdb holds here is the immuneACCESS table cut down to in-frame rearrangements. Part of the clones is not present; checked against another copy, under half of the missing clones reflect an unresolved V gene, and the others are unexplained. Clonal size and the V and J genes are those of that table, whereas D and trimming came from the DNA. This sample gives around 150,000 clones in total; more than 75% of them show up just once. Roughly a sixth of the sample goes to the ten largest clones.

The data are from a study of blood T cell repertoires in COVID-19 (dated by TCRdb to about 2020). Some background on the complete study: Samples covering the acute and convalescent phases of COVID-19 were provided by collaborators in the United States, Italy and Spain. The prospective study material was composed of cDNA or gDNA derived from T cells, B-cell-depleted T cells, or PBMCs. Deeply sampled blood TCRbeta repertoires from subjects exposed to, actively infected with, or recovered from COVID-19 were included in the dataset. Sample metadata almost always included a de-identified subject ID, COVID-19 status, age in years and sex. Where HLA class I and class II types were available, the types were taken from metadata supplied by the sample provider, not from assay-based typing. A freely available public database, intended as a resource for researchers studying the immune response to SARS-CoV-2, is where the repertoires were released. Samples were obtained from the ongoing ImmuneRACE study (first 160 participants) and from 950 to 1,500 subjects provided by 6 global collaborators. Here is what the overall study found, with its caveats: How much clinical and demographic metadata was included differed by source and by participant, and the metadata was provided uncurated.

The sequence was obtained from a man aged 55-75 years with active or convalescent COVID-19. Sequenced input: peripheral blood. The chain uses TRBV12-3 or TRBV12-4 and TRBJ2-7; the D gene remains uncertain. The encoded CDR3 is CASSLIGVEQYF. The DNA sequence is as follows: TGTGCCAGCAGTTTGATTGGAGTCGAGCAGTACTTC.